The 18 T cell receptor beta chains below come from one sample, sequenced in a study of radiotherapy plus CTLA-4 blockade in lung cancer. The repertoire was sequenced with immunoSEQ multiplex PCR; TCRdb's copy has only in-frame clones and lacks some. The top ten hold 4% of the sample, which has tens of thousands of clones, around 80% seen once. Sample: peripheral blood, taken from a patient treated with radiotherapy plus ipilimumab. The receptor source for this set is a human donor with non-small cell lung cancer who had a partial response to radiotherapy plus ipilimumab.

The genes are TRBV7-3 and TRBJ2-3, with TRBD2 identical over 9 bases. The CDR3 extends over 16 amino acids. V shed 2 bases and J 1 base; nucleotides not matched to a gene: 4. Germline CDR1 SGHTA, CDR2 FQGTGA. The CDR3 coding sequence is TGTGCCAGCAGCTTAGAAGCGGGGGGCCGCACAGATACGCAGTATTTT. Its protein is CASSLEAGGRTDTQYF.

The chain links TRBV9 to TRBJ2-3, with D perhaps TRBD2 (5 bases). This CDR3 has 15 residues. CDR1 and CDR2 from the germline V gene are SGDLS and YYNGEE. The V and J ends lost 0 bases and 2 bases respectively, with 10 bases between them. The CDR3 here is CASSVGSGFTDTQYF. CDR3 bases: TGTGCCAGCAGCGTAGGATCGGGGTTCACAGATACGCAGTATTTT.

This clone was counted a few times. The chain carries TRBV5-4 and TRBJ2-7; 12 bases agree with TRBD2. The CDR3 contains 14 residues. The J segment lost 6 bases and the V segment lost 4 bases, leaving 5 bases of the junction unmatched. In germline, CDR1 is SGHNT, CDR2 YYREEE (reference sequence). CDR3 residues: CASSTLAGGSEQYF. DNA for the CDR3: TGTGCCAGCAGCACCCTAGCGGGGGGGTCCGAGCAGTACTTC.

This clone has just one count. The chain couples TRBV5-1 to TRBJ2-3, with TRBD2 identical over 8 bases. With 6 bases clipped from V and 1 base from J, the junction kept 7 bases outside the gene matches. This CDR3 is built from 15 residues. The germline V gene has CDR1 SGHRS and CDR2 YFSETQ. The CDR3 loop reads CASTERGRRTDTQYF. CDR3 nucleotide sequence: TGCGCCAGCACCGAGCGGGGGAGGCGCACAGATACGCAGTATTTT.

This chain joins TRBV10-3 and TRBJ2-7; no clear D gene. The V and J ends lost 1 base and 5 bases respectively, with 12 bases between them. The CDR3 runs to 14 residues. Germline V lookup: CDR1 ENHRY, CDR2 SYGVKD. Here the CDR3 DNA reads TGTGCCATCAGTGAGTACGAAACGGTTAACGAGCAGTACTTC. Encoded protein: CAISEYETVNEQYF.

This clone was counted once. The CDR3 is CASSLGQAQYF. The CDR3 DNA sequence: TGTGCCAGCAGTCTAGGACAGGCCCAGTACTTC. The chain combines TRBV27 with TRBJ2-7; 7 bases align to TRBD1. V shed 5 bases and J 10 bases; nucleotides not matched to a gene: 5. The germline gives CDR1 MNHEY, CDR2 SMNVEV (reference sequence). CDR3 length equals 11 residues.

The rearrangement uses TRBV18 and TRBJ1-1, with TRBD1 matching over 8 bases. CDR1 is KGHSH and CDR2 is LQKENI in the germline V gene. The trim removed 4 bases at V and 4 bases at J, leaving 5 bases unmatched. This CDR3 is built from 14 residues. CDR3 in amino acids: CASSQGQGSTEAFF. CDR3 in DNA: TGTGCCAGCTCACAAGGACAGGGATCCACTGAAGCTTTCTTT.

This clone appeared a few times. This chain uses TRBV11-3 with TRBJ2-5; TRBD1 matches 9 bases. Germline lookup yields CDR1 SGHNT and CDR2 YENEEA. The CDR3 sequence is 14 residues long. V lost 3 bases and J lost 1; bases outside the gene matches: 0. The CDR3 region is CASSLGQGQETQYF. The CDR3 coding sequence is TGTGCCAGCAGCTTGGGACAGGGCCAAGAGACCCAGTACTTC.

V and J are TRBV27 and TRBJ1-1, with D perhaps TRBD1 (5 bases). This CDR3 is 13 amino acids long. The V end lost 6 bases, the J end lost 5 bases, and 13 bases lay between the germline ends. CDR1 and CDR2 (germline): MNHEY, SMNVEV (reference sequence). The CDR3 reads CASRYAGGTEAFF. DNA of the CDR3: TGTGCCAGCAGATATGCGGGGGGGACTGAAGCTTTCTTT.

CDR3 amino acids: CASSLSGASNEKLFF. The CDR3 nucleotides are TGTGCCAGCAGTTTATCTGGGGCGTCTAATGAAAAACTGTTTTTT. J is TRBJ1-4 and V is TRBV27; D might be TRBD1 (5 bases). CDR3 length: 15 amino acids. Germline V gene data show CDR1 as MNHEY and CDR2 as SMNVEV (reference sequence). V lost 0 bases and J lost 3, with 8 bases in between.

This clone was seen a handful of times. The rearrangement uses TRBV12-5 and TRBJ1-6; TRBD1 might be the D (5 bases). This CDR3 contains 14 residues. V lost 0 bases to trimming and J lost 8 bases, with 8 bases between them. Germline loops: CDR1 LGHNT, CDR2 FRNRAP. The CDR3 here is CASGLVGGYSPLHF. CDR3 sequence (DNA): TGTGCTAGTGGTTTGGTCGGGGGATATTCACCCCTCCACTTT. Complete variable domain (other parts from reference TRBV12-5 and TRBJ1-6): DARVTQTPRHKVTEMGQEVTMRCQPILGHNTVFWYRQTMMQGLELLAYFRNRAPLDDSGMPKDRFSAEMPDATLATLKIQPSEPRDSAVYFCASGLVGGYSPLHFGNGTRLTVT.

This CDR3 reads CASSVEGGGNTDTQYF. The CDR3 DNA follows: TGTGCCAGCAGCGTAGAGGGCGGGGGTAACACAGATACGCAGTATTTT. The J gene is TRBJ2-3, the V gene TRBV9; 7 nucleotides agree with TRBD2. This CDR3 is built from 16 residues. With 0 bases clipped from V and 2 bases from J, the junction kept 6 bases outside the gene matches. CDR1 SGDLS and CDR2 YYNGEE come from the germline V gene.

V usage is TRBV7-3 and J usage is TRBJ2-2; D call uncertain. The V end lost 2 bases, the J end lost 5 bases, and 6 bases lay between the germline ends. Germline CDR1 and CDR2: SGHTA and FQGTGA. The CDR3 has 13 residues. This chain's CDR3 is CASSLVTTGELFF. DNA for the CDR3: TGTGCCAGCAGCTTAGTTACAACCGGGGAGCTGTTTTTT. The complete variable domain, with remaining parts taken from reference TRBV7-3 and TRBJ2-2, reads GAGVSQTPSNKVTEKGKYVELRCDPISGHTALYWYRQSLGQGPEFLIYFQGTGAADDSGLPNDRFFAVRPEGSVSTLKIQRTERGDSAVYLCASSLVTTGELFFGEGSRLTVL.

Only one count was recorded for this clone. The chain links TRBV28 to TRBJ1-5; D gene uncertain. V lost 4 bases and J lost 5, with 9 bases in between. CDR1 and CDR2 from the germline V gene are MDHEN and SYDVKM. CDR3 length: 13 amino acids. The CDR3 nucleotides read TGTGCCAGCAGTTCCCAGAATTATCAGCCCCAGCATTTT. It specifies CASSSQNYQPQHF.

The chain joins TRBV10-1 to TRBJ2-7; 8 positions agree with TRBD1. With V trimmed by 4 bases and J by 5 bases, 7 bases remained unmatched. Germline loops: CDR1 WNHNN, CDR2 SYGVQD (reference sequence). This CDR3 has 14 amino acids. CDR3 sequence: CASSGGQGGNEQYF. DNA of the CDR3: TGCGCCAGCAGTGGAGGACAGGGCGGTAACGAGCAGTACTTC.

The chain employs TRBV6-5 and TRBJ2-7, with 9 bases fitting TRBD1. CDR3 size: 14 residues. Trimming at V came to 6 bases and at J to 2 bases, leaving 5 bases not matched to a gene. CDR1 MNHEY and CDR2 SVGAGI come from the germline V gene. CDR3 bases: TGTGCCAGCAGACGGACAGGGGATACCTACGAGCAGTACTTC. Protein: CASRRTGDTYEQYF.

This rearrangement joins TRBV5-1 to TRBJ2-3, with TRBD2 matching over 7 bases. This CDR3 spans 12 amino acids. The J segment lost 15 bases and the V segment lost 0 bases, leaving 7 bases of the junction unmatched. From germline, CDR1 is SGHRS and CDR2 YFSETQ. CDR3 in DNA: TGCGCCAGCAGCTTGGTCGGGGGGTCAATATATTTT. It specifies CASSLVGGSIYF.

This rearrangement joins TRBV4-1 to TRBJ1-5, with D maybe TRBD1 (6 bases). Germline CDR1 MGHRA, CDR2 YSYEKL. V was pared by 5 bases and J by 0 bases, with 14 bases between. The CDR3 is 16 residues long. CDR3 loop: CASSSFGGASNQPQHF. CDR3 bases: TGCGCCAGCAGCTCTTTTGGGGGGGCTAGCAATCAGCCCCAGCATTTT.